The 29 T cell receptor beta chains in this list originate from one sample, sequenced in a study of control samples from healthy donors and cancer patients. Profiling relied on immunoSEQ multiplex PCR, and the TCRdb table lists in-frame clones only, not all of them. The sample has 150,000 to 200,000 clones; approximately 86% are singletons. The sequenced sample consisted of blood. The receptors here all came from a woman in her twenties or thirties in good health.

V usage is TRBV3-1 (or the pseudogene TRBV3-2) and J usage is TRBJ1-5; 7 bases line up with TRBD1. V dropped 1 base and J dropped 7; count of bases not matched to a gene: 10. Germline V gene lookup returns CDR1 LGHDT and CDR2 YNNKEL (reference sequence). The length of the CDR3 is 16 residues. Written as DNA, the CDR3 is TGTGCCAGCAGCCAAGGTCTCCAGGGGGGAAGGCAGCCCCAGCATTTT. This encodes CASSQGLQGGRQPQHF.

This chain links TRBV30 with TRBJ1-3, with D possibly matching TRBD1 (6 bases). CDR3 length: 15 amino acids. Germline CDR1 reads GTSNPN; CDR2 reads SVGIG (reference sequence). V lost 0 bases and J lost 2, with 11 bases in between. CDR3 in DNA: TGTGCCTGGAGTGTACGAGGGGGAACTGGAAACACCATATATTTT. This translates into CAWSVRGGTGNTIYF. Combining the CDR3 with reference TRBV30 and TRBJ1-3 gives the whole variable domain SQTIHQWPATLVQPVGSPLSLECTVEGTSNPNLYWYRQAAGRGLQLLFYSVGIGQISSEVPQNLSASRPQDRQFILSSKKLLLSDSGFYLCAWSVRGGTGNTIYFGEGSWLTVV.

The chain couples TRBV28 to TRBJ2-2, with D possibly TRBD2 on 5 matching bases. The CDR3 consists of 13 residues. Germline V gene lookup returns CDR1 MDHEN and CDR2 SYDVKM. Trimming shortened V by 8 bases and J by 1 base, and 8 bases separated the two germline ends. CDR3: CASRTGNTGELFF. In nucleotides, the CDR3 is TGTGCCAGCCGGACTGGGAACACCGGGGAGCTGTTTTTT.

This sequence joins TRBV6-6 and TRBJ2-5, with 8 bases lining up with TRBD1. With V trimmed by 1 base and J by 5 bases, 9 bases remained unmatched. The CDR3 runs to 16 residues. In germline, CDR1 is MNHNY, CDR2 SVGAGI (reference sequence). The CDR3 sequence: CASSYYRGEPRETQYF. DNA of the CDR3: TGTGCCAGCAGTTACTACAGGGGGGAACCTCGGGAGACCCAGTACTTC.

CDR3 loop: CASSLGDRGRISTDTQYF. DNA of the CDR3: TGTGCCAGCAGCTTAGGGGACAGGGGGCGCATAAGCACAGATACGCAGTATTTT. V is TRBV7-9 and J is TRBJ2-3; 12 bases map to TRBD1. Trimming cost V 1 base and J 0 bases; bases outside gene matches: 5. This CDR3 has 18 amino acids. Germline V lookup: CDR1 SEHNR, CDR2 FQNEAQ (reference sequence).

The chain recombines TRBV5-5 with TRBJ1-3; the D is unclear. The V and J ends lost 1 base and 4 bases respectively, with 9 bases between them. The length of the CDR3 is 14 residues. Germline CDR1 and CDR2: SGHKS and YYEKEE (reference sequence). CDR3 nucleotide sequence: TGTGCCAGCAGCTTGACCTATACGGGAAACACCATATATTTT. Its protein is CASSLTYTGNTIYF.

The chain carries TRBV28 and TRBJ2-7; 8 nucleotides line up with TRBD2. The ends lost 3 bases at V and 2 bases at J; junction bases unmatched: 6. Germline CDR1 reads MDHEN; CDR2 reads SYDVKM. The CDR3 spans 15 residues. The chain's CDR3 is CASSFKREGPYEQYF. The CDR3 DNA follows: TGTGCCAGCAGTTTTAAACGGGAGGGACCCTACGAGCAGTACTTC.

The V and J genes are TRBV27 and TRBJ1-1, with D tentatively TRBD1 (5 bases). Germline V gene sequence: CDR1 MNHEY, CDR2 SMNVEV (reference sequence). Between the trimmed V and J ends, which lost 3 bases and 1 base, there was a span of 24 bases. The CDR3 sequence is 19 residues long. CDR3 nucleotides: TGTGCCAGCAGTTTGGGTTTATGGGGGAGCCTAAGGGAGAACACTGAAGCTTTCTTT. Amino acids: CASSLGLWGSLRENTEAFF.

The V call is TRBV15, the J call TRBJ1-3; D not certain. The germline V gene has CDR1 LNHNV and CDR2 YYDKDF (reference sequence). The CDR3 is made up of 15 amino acids. V was shortened by 0 bases and J by 0 bases, with 6 bases between the two germline ends. In DNA, the CDR3 is TGTGCCACCAGCAGAGACAGCCGCTCTGGAAACACCATATATTTT. It is translated as CATSRDSRSGNTIYF.

The chain carries TRBV21-1 and TRBJ2-3; the table calls TRBD2, which could not be checked here. TRBV21-1 has pseudogene status. The CDR3 loop spans 16 amino acids. In DNA, the CDR3 is TGTGCCAGCAGCAATGAGCGGGGGGGACACACAGATACGCAGTATTTT. It encodes CASSNERGGHTDTQYF.

This chain joins TRBV29-1 and TRBJ2-2, with D possibly TRBD1 on 5 matching bases. V shed 4 bases and J shed 2 bases, with 14 bases lying between them. The CDR3 is made up of 15 amino acids. Germline V gene data show CDR1 as SQVTM and CDR2 as ANQGSEA. DNA for the CDR3: TGCAGCGTTGTGATAGGCAGGGATAACACCGGGGAGCTGTTTTTT. Translation gives CSVVIGRDNTGELFF.

V is TRBV7-9 and J is TRBJ1-2, with 7 nucleotides matching TRBD1. Germline V CDR1 and CDR2: SEHNR, FQNEAQ (reference sequence). The length of the CDR3 is 16 residues. The V and J ends lost 4 bases and 4 bases, in that order; junction bases with no gene match: 12. The CDR3: CASSSPLGTASYGYTF. In DNA, the CDR3 is TGTGCCAGCAGCTCCCCCCTTGGGACAGCCAGCTATGGCTACACCTTC.

Note on this clone: The junction and the germline gene differ at one end; a read error may be behind it. The chain is built from TRBV7-7 and TRBJ2-2, with 8 bases aligning to TRBD2. Germline V CDR1 and CDR2: SSHAT, FNYEAQ (reference sequence). The CDR3 contains 14 residues. This chain's CDR3 is CASSLERGTGELFF. The CDR3 DNA reads as TGTGCTAGCAGCTTAGAGCGGGGGACCGGGGAGCTGTTTTTT.

The chain carries TRBV4-2 and TRBJ1-2, with D perhaps matching TRBD1 (6 bases). CDR1 and CDR2 from the germline V gene are LGHNA and YNFKEQ. The V gene lost 2 bases and the J gene lost 5 bases, with 12 bases spanning the gap. CDR3 length equals 14 residues. The CDR3 here is CASSQSEGVYGYTF. The CDR3 bases are TGTGCCAGCAGCCAAAGCGAGGGGGTGTATGGCTACACCTTC.

This chain links TRBV5-4 with TRBJ2-2; D gene unclear. Germline CDR1 is SGHNT and CDR2 is YYREEE (reference sequence). The germline V and J ends were trimmed by 0 bases and 2 bases, with 5 bases remaining between them. This CDR3 contains 14 residues. CDR3 coding DNA: TGTGCCAGCAGCTTGGAAGGTAACACCGGGGAGCTGTTTTTT. This encodes CASSLEGNTGELFF.

The rearrangement links TRBV6-1 to TRBJ2-7; TRBD2 is a possible D gene (6 bases). The V end was cut by 0 bases, the J end by 2 bases, with 11 bases between. The CDR3 extends over 15 amino acids. CDR1 and CDR2 from the germline V gene are MNHNS and SASEGT. CDR3 DNA: TGTGCCAGCAGTGAAGCTCTCGGGGGAGCCTACGAGCAGTACGTC. This translates into CASSEALGGAYEQYV.

This chain uses TRBV7-9 with TRBJ2-1; no definite D call. Germline loops: CDR1 SEHNR, CDR2 FQNEAQ (reference sequence). This CDR3 is 15 amino acids long. Trimming pared 1 base from V and 4 bases from J, leaving 11 bases between. Written as DNA, the CDR3 is TGTGCCAGCAGCTTAGGAGATGCCTCTTACAATGAGCAGTTCTTC. It yields the protein CASSLGDASYNEQFF. Together with reference TRBV7-9 and TRBJ2-1, the CDR3 gives the full variable domain: DTGVSQNPRHKITKRGQNVTFRCDPISEHNRLYWYRQTLGQGPEFLTYFQNEAQLEKSRLLSDRFSAERPKGSFSTLEIQRTEQGDSAMYLCASSLGDASYNEQFFGPGTRLTVL.

The V call is TRBV9, the J call TRBJ1-4; no definite D call. The CDR3 is 14 amino acids. V dropped 3 bases and J dropped 8 bases, with 14 bases sitting between them. Germline CDR1 is SGDLS and CDR2 is YYNGEE. The CDR3 bases are TGTGCCAGCAGCGCCAGACTAGGGCAAGAAAAACTGTTTTTT. As protein: CASSARLGQEKLFF.

As DNA, the CDR3 is TGTGCCAGCAGCTTCGGCAGCTCAGATACGCAGTATTTT. This codes for CASSFGSSDTQYF. V usage is TRBV7-9 and J usage is TRBJ2-3; D gene unclear. This CDR3 spans 13 amino acids. From germline, CDR1 is SEHNR and CDR2 FQNEAQ (reference sequence). V lost 3 bases and J lost 4, with 8 bases in between. The full variable domain, completed using reference TRBV7-9 and TRBJ2-3, is DTGVSQNPRHKITKRGQNVTFRCDPISEHNRLYWYRQTLGQGPEFLTYFQNEAQLEKSRLLSDRFSAERPKGSFSTLEIQRTEQGDSAMYLCASSFGSSDTQYFGPGTRLTVL.

This chain connects TRBV14 to TRBJ1-3; D unresolved. CDR1 SGHDN and CDR2 FVKESK come from the germline V gene. Trimming took 5 bases from V and 0 from J, leaving 2 bases between them. The CDR3 has 12 amino acids. The CDR3 is CASSFSGNTIYF. The CDR3 region has the DNA TGTGCCAGCAGCTTCTCTGGAAACACCATATATTTT. The full variable domain, rest sourced from reference TRBV14 and TRBJ1-3, is EAGVTQFPSHSVIEKGQTVTLRCDPISGHDNLYWYRRVMGKEIKFLLHFVKESKQDESGMPNNRFLAERTGGTYSTLKVQPAELEDSGVYFCASSFSGNTIYFGEGSWLTVV.

V is TRBV6-6 and J is TRBJ2-5; D possibly corresponds to TRBD1 (5 bases). V was trimmed by 4 bases and J by 2 bases, leaving 14 bases between them. The germline gives CDR1 MNHNY, CDR2 SVGAGI (reference sequence). The length of the CDR3 is 15 residues. The DNA for the CDR3 is TGTGCCAGCAGTTCCCACCGGCAGGGTCAAGAGACCCAGTACTTC. Residues: CASSSHRQGQETQYF.

This sequence joins TRBV28 and TRBJ2-5; 16 nucleotides match TRBD2. The germline V gene has CDR1 MDHEN and CDR2 SYDVKM. With 6 bases clipped from V and 4 bases from J, the junction kept 14 bases outside the gene matches. CDR3 length: 19 amino acids. CDR3 nucleotides: TGTGCCAGCAGACGACACGGGACTAGCGGGAGGGTGGTTGGAGAGACCCAGTACTTC. The encoded protein is CASRRHGTSGRVVGETQYF.

The chain has TRBV3-1 (or the pseudogene TRBV3-2) and TRBJ2-1; the D is unclear. V was pared by 6 bases and J by 3 bases, with 12 bases between. The CDR3 covers 14 residues. Germline lookup yields CDR1 LGHDT and CDR2 YNNKEL (reference sequence). CDR3 in amino acids: CASSPSASYNEQFF. CDR3 coding DNA: TGTGCCAGCAGTCCAAGTGCCAGCTACAATGAGCAGTTCTTC.

The rearrangement joins TRBV5-5 to TRBJ2-6; tentative D call: TRBD1 (6 bases). V was cut by 3 bases and J by 2 bases, with 12 bases left in between. The CDR3 totals 16 residues. CDR1 and CDR2 from the germline V gene are SGHKS and YYEKEE (reference sequence). The CDR3 coding sequence is TGTGCCAGCAGCTGGGCAGGGGTAACTGGGGCCAACGTCCTGACTTTC. Residues: CASSWAGVTGANVLTF.

This clone was counted only a few times. The chain employs TRBV29-1 and TRBJ1-3; D unresolved. Per the germline V gene, CDR1 is SQVTM and CDR2 is ANQGSEA. The CDR3 has 14 residues. V lost 4 bases to trimming and J lost 0 bases, with 10 bases between them. CDR3 sequence (DNA): TGCAGCGTTGTTGACCCTAACTCTGGAAACACCATATATTTT. This translates into CSVVDPNSGNTIYF.

J is TRBJ2-7 and V is TRBV11-2, with D uncertain. Trimming left V 1 base short and J 1 base short, with 5 bases between. Germline values: CDR1 SGHAT, CDR2 FQNNGV. The CDR3 covers 13 residues. The DNA for the CDR3 is TGTGCCAGCAGCTTAGCCCAATCCTACGAGCAGTACTTC. Encoded protein: CASSLAQSYEQYF.

CDR3 DNA sequence: TGTGCCAGCAGCACAACCCTCGGGGGGACTGAAGCTTTCTTT. Protein sequence: CASSTTLGGTEAFF. The chain is built from TRBV27 and TRBJ1-1; D possibly corresponds to TRBD1 (5 bases). This CDR3 comprises 14 residues. V was clipped by 6 bases and J by 5 bases, with 16 bases between them. Per germline, CDR1 MNHEY and CDR2 SMNVEV (reference sequence).

V and J are TRBV4-1 and TRBJ2-1; tentatively, D is TRBD1 or TRBD2 (5 bases each). The V and J ends lost 4 bases and 3 bases respectively, with 13 bases between them. This CDR3 is 15 amino acids long. The germline CDR1 and CDR2 sequences are MGHRA and YSYEKL. The CDR3 region has the DNA TGCGCCAGCAGCCGGGAAGGGACGTTCTACAATGAGCAGTTCTTC. This encodes CASSREGTFYNEQFF.

The chain has TRBV27 and TRBJ1-5; TRBD1 aligns across 7 bases. CDR1 MNHEY and CDR2 SMNVEV come from the germline V gene (reference sequence). The CDR3 sequence is 16 residues long. Trimming at V came to 6 bases and at J to 6 bases, leaving 14 bases not matched to a gene. The CDR3 DNA follows: TGTGCCAGCAGCCCCATGGTGAAGGGGGCGGGTCAGCCCCAGCATTTT. Its translation: CASSPMVKGAGQPQHF.